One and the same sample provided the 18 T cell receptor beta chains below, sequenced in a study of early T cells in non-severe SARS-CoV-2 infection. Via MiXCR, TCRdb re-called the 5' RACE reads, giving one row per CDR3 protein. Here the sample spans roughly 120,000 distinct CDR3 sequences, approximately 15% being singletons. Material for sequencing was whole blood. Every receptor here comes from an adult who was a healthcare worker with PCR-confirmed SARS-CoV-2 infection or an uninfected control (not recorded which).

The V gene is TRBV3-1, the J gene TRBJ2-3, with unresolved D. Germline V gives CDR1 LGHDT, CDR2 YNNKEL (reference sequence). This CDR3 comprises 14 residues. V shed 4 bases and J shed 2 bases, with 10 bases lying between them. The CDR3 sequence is CASSPLTNTDTQYF. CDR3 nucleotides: TGTGCCAGCAGCCCGTTGACGAACACAGATACGCAGTATTTT.

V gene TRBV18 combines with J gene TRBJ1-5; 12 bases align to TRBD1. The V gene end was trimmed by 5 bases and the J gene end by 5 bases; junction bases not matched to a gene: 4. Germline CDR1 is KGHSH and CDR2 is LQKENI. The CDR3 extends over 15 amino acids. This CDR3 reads CASSAGTGGDQPQHF. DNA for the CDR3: TGTGCCAGCTCAGCCGGGACAGGGGGCGATCAGCCCCAGCATTTT.

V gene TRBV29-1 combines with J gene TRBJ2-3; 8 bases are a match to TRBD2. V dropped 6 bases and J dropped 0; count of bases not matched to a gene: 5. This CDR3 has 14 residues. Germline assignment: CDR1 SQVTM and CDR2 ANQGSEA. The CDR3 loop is CSVAVAGSTDTQYF. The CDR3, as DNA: TGCAGCGTCGCAGTAGCGGGGAGCACAGATACGCAGTATTTT.

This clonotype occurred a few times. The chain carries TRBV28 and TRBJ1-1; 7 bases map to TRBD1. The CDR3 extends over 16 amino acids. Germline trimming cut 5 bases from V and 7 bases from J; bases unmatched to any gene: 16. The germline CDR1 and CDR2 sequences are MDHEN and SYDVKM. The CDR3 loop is CASSGPLQGRAFEAFF. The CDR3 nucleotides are TGTGCCAGCAGTGGCCCTCTACAGGGGCGGGCCTTTGAAGCTTTCTTT.

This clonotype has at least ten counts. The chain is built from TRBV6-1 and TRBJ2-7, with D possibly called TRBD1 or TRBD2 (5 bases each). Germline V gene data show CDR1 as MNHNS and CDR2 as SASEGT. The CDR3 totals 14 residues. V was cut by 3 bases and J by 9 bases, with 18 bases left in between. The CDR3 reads CASSDPRGQGAQYF. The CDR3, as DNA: TGTGCCAGCAGTGACCCCCGGGGCCAAGGGGCGCAGTACTTC.

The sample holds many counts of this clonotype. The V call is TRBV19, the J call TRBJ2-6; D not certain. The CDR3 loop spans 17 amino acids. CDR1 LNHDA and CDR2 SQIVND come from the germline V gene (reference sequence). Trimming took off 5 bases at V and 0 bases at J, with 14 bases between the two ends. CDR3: CASSSLPLYSGANVLTF. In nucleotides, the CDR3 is TGTGCCAGTAGTTCCCTTCCCCTGTACTCTGGGGCCAACGTCCTGACTTTC.

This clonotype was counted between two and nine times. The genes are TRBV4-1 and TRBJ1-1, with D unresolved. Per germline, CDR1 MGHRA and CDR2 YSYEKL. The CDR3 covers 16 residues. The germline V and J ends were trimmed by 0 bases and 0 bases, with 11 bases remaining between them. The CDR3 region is CASSQDPLPMNTEAFF. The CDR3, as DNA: TGCGCCAGCAGCCAAGATCCACTTCCAATGAACACTGAAGCTTTCTTT.

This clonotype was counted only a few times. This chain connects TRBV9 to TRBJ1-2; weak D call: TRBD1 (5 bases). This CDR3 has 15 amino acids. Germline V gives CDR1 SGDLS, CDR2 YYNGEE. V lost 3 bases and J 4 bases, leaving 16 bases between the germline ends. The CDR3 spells CASSEGTGFGYGYTF. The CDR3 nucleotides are TGTGCCAGCAGCGAGGGAACAGGCTTCGGCTATGGCTACACCTTC.

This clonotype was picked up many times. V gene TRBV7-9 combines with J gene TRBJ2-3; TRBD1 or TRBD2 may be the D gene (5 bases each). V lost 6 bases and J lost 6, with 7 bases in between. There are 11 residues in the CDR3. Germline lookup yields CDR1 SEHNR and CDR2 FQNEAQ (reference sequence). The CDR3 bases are TGTGCCAGCAGTTGGGGGGATACGCAGTATTTT. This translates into CASSWGDTQYF.

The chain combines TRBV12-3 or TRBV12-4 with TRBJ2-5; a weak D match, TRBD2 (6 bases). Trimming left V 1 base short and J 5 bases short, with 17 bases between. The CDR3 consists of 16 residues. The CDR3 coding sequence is TGTGCCAGCAGTTTAGGTCGGCGGGGTTTTAGGGAGACCCAGTACTTC. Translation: CASSLGRRGFRETQYF.

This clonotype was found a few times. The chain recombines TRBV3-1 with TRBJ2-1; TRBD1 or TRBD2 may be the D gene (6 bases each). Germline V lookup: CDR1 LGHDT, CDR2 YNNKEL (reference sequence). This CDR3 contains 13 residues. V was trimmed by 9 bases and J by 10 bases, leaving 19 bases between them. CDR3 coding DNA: TGTGCCAGTAGGGGGGCCCCTCAGCAGGAGCAGTTCTTC. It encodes CASRGAPQQEQFF.

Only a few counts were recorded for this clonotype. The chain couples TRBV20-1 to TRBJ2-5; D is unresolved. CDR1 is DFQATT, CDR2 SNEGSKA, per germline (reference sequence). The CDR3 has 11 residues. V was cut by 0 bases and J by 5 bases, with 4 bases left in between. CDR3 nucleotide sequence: TGCAGTGCTAGAGATTTCGAGACCCAGTACTTC. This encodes CSARDFETQYF.

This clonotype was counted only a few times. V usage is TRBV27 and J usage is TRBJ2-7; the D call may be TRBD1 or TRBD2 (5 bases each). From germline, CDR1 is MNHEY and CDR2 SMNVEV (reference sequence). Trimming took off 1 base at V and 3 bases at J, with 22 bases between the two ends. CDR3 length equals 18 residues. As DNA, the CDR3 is TGTGCCAGCAGTTTATATGGCGGCTTCGGCAGGGACGGCTACGAGCAGTACTTC. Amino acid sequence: CASSLYGGFGRDGYEQYF.

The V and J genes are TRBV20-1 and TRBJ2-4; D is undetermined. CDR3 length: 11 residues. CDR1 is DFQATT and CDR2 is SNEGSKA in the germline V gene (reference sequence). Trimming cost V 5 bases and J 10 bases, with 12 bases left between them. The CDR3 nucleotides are TGCAGTGCTTGGACGGTCCGGATTCAGTACTTC. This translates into CSAWTVRIQYF.

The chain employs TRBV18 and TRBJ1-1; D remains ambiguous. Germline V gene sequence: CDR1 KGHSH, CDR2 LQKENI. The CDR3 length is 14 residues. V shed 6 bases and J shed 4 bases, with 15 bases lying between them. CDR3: CASSATAARTEAFF. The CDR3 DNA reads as TGTGCCAGCTCCGCGACGGCTGCGCGCACTGAAGCTTTCTTT.

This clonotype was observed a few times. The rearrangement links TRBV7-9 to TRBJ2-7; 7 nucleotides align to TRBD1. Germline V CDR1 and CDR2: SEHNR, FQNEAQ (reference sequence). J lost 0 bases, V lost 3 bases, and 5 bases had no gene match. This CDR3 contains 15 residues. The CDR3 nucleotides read TGTGCCAGCAGCTTTTCTAGGGACAGCTCCTACGAGCAGTACTTC. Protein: CASSFSRDSSYEQYF.

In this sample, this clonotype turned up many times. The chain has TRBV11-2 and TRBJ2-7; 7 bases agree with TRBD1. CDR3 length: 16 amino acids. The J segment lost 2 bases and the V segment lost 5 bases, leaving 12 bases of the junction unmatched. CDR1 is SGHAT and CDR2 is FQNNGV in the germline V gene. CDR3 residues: CASSPVTGSPTYEQYF. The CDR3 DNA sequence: TGTGCCAGCAGCCCCGTGACAGGGTCCCCTACCTACGAGCAGTACTTC.

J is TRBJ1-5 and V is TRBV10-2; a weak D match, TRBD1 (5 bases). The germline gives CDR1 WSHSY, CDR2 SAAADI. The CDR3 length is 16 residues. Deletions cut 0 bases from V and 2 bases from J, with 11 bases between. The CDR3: CASSESRQNGNQPQHF. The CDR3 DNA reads TGCGCCAGCAGTGAGTCTCGACAGAACGGCAATCAGCCCCAGCATTTT.